The clone carrying this T cell receptor (beta chain) has more than one count but fewer than ten. The target antigen is unknown. Described time point: patch test 2, 6 weeks after DPC sensitization. The treatment was: therapeutic diphenylcyclopropenone sensitization with weekly scalp DPC. This entry comes from a study of human T cells and chemical hapten exposure. General study results and limits: Against controls, expanded TCRs gave rise to significantly more large CDR3 similarity clusters.

In TCRdb, the RACE reads were re-called with MiXCR into one record per CDR3 protein. The sample holds more than 110,000 distinct CDR3 sequences, about 11% seen once. There are 15 residues in the CDR3. V lost 7 bases and J lost 2; bases outside the gene matches: 9. Germline assignment: CDR1 SGHNT and CDR2 YYREEE (reference sequence). V and J are TRBV5-4 and TRBJ2-3; 8 bases fit TRBD1. The sample here was whole blood, taken in connection with sensitization to the hapten diphenylcyclopropenone (DPC). This receptor was taken from a woman aged 50 to 65 with alopecia areata. Some clones in this sample may be carry-over from other donors' samples. The CDR3 is CASLDRTGTTDTQYF. The CDR3 DNA follows: TGTGCCAGCCTAGACCGGACAGGGACCACAGATACGCAGTATTTT.